A single T cell receptor beta chain is shown here with its context. The target antigen is unknown. The record originates from a study of cytomegalovirus exposure and HLA in healthy donors. Broader study findings: A later analysis reported that several of the most significant clusters appeared to be linked to common viral pathogens, among them Epstein-Barr virus.

Primers: 60 Vbeta forward and 13 Jbeta reverse. Produced via immunoSEQ multiplex PCR; TCRdb's table is partial and in-frame only. The sample holds 100,000 to 150,000 clones, approximately 80% seen once. CDR1 LNHDA and CDR2 SQIVND come from the germline V gene (reference sequence). With 4 bases clipped from V and 5 bases from J, the junction kept 10 bases outside the gene matches. This CDR3 is built from 16 residues. Sequenced sample: PBMCs. This clonotype originated in a woman aged 40 to 49 in good health and CMV-seropositive. The genes are TRBV19 and TRBJ2-7; 11 positions agree with TRBD2. CDR3 sequence (DNA): TGTGCCAGTAGTACAATGTTAGCGGGAGGGCACAACGAGCAGTACTTC. This encodes CASSTMLAGGHNEQYF.